The rows below give T cell receptor beta chains drawn from one sample of a study of multiple sclerosis patients with progressive multifocal leukoencephalopathy. Assay used: immunoSEQ multiplex PCR; TCRdb lists only in-frame clones, some missing. The top ten clones hold more than 1.5% of a sample with fewer than 35,000 clones, nearly 95% of them seen once. Specimen: PBMCs. Every receptor here comes from a man in his thirties or forties with multiple sclerosis. The CDR3 runs from the conserved cysteine through the conserved F or W.

j_call: TRBJ2-3; v_call: TRBV5-1; cdr3_aa: CASSLQGPTDTQYF
j_call: TRBJ1-4; v_call: TRBV4-3; cdr3_aa: CASSQAGTPLDEKLFF
j_call: TRBJ2-4; v_call: TRBV4-1; cdr3_aa: CASSPSPTAKNIQYF
j_call: TRBJ2-1; v_call: TRBV2; cdr3_aa: CASSFRTYNEQFF
j_call: TRBJ1-1; v_call: TRBV7-5; cdr3_aa: CARSSGQGAHMNTEAFF
j_call: TRBJ1-2; v_call: TRBV30; cdr3_aa: CAWSVLGVSYTF
j_call: TRBJ2-7; v_call: TRBV18; cdr3_aa: CASSPSSYEQYF
j_call: TRBJ2-3; v_call: TRBV19; cdr3_aa: CASSIRGASGGNTQYF
j_call: TRBJ2-1; v_call: TRBV7-7; cdr3_aa: CASSLQDGYNEQFF
j_call: TRBJ2-2; v_call: TRBV5-1; cdr3_aa: CASSLAGPNTGELFF
j_call: TRBJ2-1; v_call: TRBV7-2; cdr3_aa: CASSSALAGVGNEQFF
j_call: TRBJ2-1; v_call: TRBV4-3; cdr3_aa: CASSQVLDAYNEQFF
j_call: TRBJ2-3; v_call: TRBV4-3; cdr3_aa: CASSPTPQRESTDTQYF
j_call: TRBJ2-3; v_call: TRBV7-6; cdr3_aa: CASSPSEDTQYF
j_call: TRBJ2-1; v_call: TRBV4-3; cdr3_aa: CASSQGTSGSSYNEQFF